Sequencing of this T cell receptor beta chain was carried out in a study of Graves' ophthalmopathy and Graves' hyperthyroidism. Whole-study results and caveats: Ophthalmopathy progression predictions by the model showed around 72% specificity and about 71% sensitivity.

This clonotype has a count of ten or more. Its antigen is unknown. There are 16 residues in the CDR3. Germline-derived CDR1 and CDR2 are MNHEY and SVGAGI. V lost 2 bases to trimming and J lost 5 bases, with 13 bases between them. RNA transcripts yielded amplified TCR beta CDR3 regions. Investigators did first-round RT-PCR with HTBI primers, then second-round multiplex PCR. Using its own MiXCR run on the multiplex PCR reads, TCRdb lists one record per CDR3 protein. The sample shows 600,000 to 700,000 distinct CDR3 sequences, about two fifths of them seen only once. Enrollment excluded any patients with other autoimmune diseases, uncontrolled infections, pregnancy or lactation.

J is TRBJ1-6 and V is TRBV6-5; TRBD1 might be the D (5 bases). The sequencing input was peripheral blood. The source of this sequence is an adult man with Graves' ophthalmopathy. This CDR3 is CASSYARTRDNSPLHF. CDR3 nucleotides: TGTGCCAGCAGTTACGCTCGGACACGGGATAATTCACCCCTCCACTTT.